This passage covers 15 T cell receptor beta chains from one sample sequenced in a study of T cell responses to AZD1222 COVID-19 vaccine. Data came from immunoSEQ multiplex PCR; TCRdb stores just in-frame clones and leaves some out. The table records around 80,000 clones, roughly 86% of them present only once. This sample comprised peripheral blood, obtained on day 0 of AZD1222 vaccination. The receptors derive from an adult in good health.

This chain uses TRBV19 with TRBJ2-7; 7 nucleotides align to TRBD2. Germline CDR1 is LNHDA and CDR2 is SQIVND (reference sequence). The length of the CDR3 is 14 residues. V gave up 3 bases and J gave up 3 bases; unmatched junction bases: 5. The CDR3 DNA follows: TGTGCCAGTAGTATGAGGCGGGGGAACTACGAGCAGTACTTC. Its translation is CASSMRRGNYEQYF. The full variable domain, in which reference TRBV19 and TRBJ2-7 provide the parts outside the CDR3, is DGGITQSPKYLFRKEGQNVTLSCEQNLNHDAMYWYRQDPGQGLRLIYYSQIVNDFQKGDIAEGYSVSREKKESFPLTVTSAQKNPTAFYLCASSMRRGNYEQYFGPGTRLTVT.

The chain recombines TRBV30 with TRBJ2-7; no reliable D call. V dropped 4 bases and J dropped 0 bases, with 13 bases sitting between them. Germline V lookup: CDR1 GTSNPN, CDR2 SVGIG (reference sequence). The CDR3 has 14 residues. The DNA of the CDR3 is TGTGCCTGGAAACGACGAGCCCCCTCCTACGAGCAGTACTTC. Translating it yields CAWKRRAPSYEQYF. The entire variable domain, with the rest obtained from reference TRBV30 and TRBJ2-7, is as follows: SQTIHQWPATLVQPVGSPLSLECTVEGTSNPNLYWYRQAAGRGLQLLFYSVGIGQISSEVPQNLSASRPQDRQFILSSKKLLLSDSGFYLCAWKRRAPSYEQYFGPGTRLTVT.

This rearrangement joins TRBV6-1 to TRBJ2-7; D call uncertain. The V end was cut by 1 base, the J end by 5 bases, with 9 bases between. This CDR3 is 13 amino acids long. The V gene's germline CDR1 is MNHNS and CDR2 SASEGT. DNA for the CDR3: TGTGCCAGCAGTGAAGGGTGGAGCGACGAGCAGTACTTC. Amino acids: CASSEGWSDEQYF.

The chain is built from TRBV28 and TRBJ2-7; 7 bases map to TRBD2. CDR3 size: 13 residues. With 6 bases clipped from V and 4 bases from J, the junction kept 6 bases outside the gene matches. Germline assignment: CDR1 MDHEN and CDR2 SYDVKM. The chain's CDR3 is CASSRGSRYEQYF. The CDR3 coding sequence is TGTGCCAGCAGCCGCGGGAGCAGATACGAGCAGTACTTC.

The V gene is TRBV9, the J gene TRBJ2-7, with D unclear. The CDR3 extends over 12 amino acids. Trimming took 5 bases from V and 1 from J, leaving 7 bases between them. Germline lookup yields CDR1 SGDLS and CDR2 YYNGEE. The CDR3 region is CASSGDSYEQYF. The CDR3 DNA follows: TGTGCCAGCAGTGGGGATTCCTACGAGCAGTACTTC.

A remark on this clone: Different DNA sequences within this sample yield the same CDR3. V gene TRBV5-1 combines with J gene TRBJ1-3; D is ambiguous. This CDR3 has 14 amino acids. V was shortened by 3 bases and J by 0 bases, with 7 bases between the two germline ends. The germline V gene encodes CDR1 SGHRS and CDR2 YFSETQ. The CDR3 spells CASSSRGSGNTIYF. The CDR3 DNA reads as TGCGCCAGCAGCTCCCGGGGCTCTGGAAACACCATATATTTT.

This sequence joins TRBV3-1 (or the pseudogene TRBV3-2) and TRBJ1-1; tentatively, D is TRBD1 (5 bases). Germline V gives CDR1 LGHDT, CDR2 YNNKEL (reference sequence). Trimming removed 7 bases at V and 3 bases at J, with 15 bases between. The CDR3 consists of 14 residues. CDR3 protein: CASTRLVGDTEAFF. The CDR3, as DNA: TGTGCCAGCACCCGTCTGGTGGGGGACACTGAAGCTTTCTTT.

The rearrangement links TRBV18 to TRBJ1-6; unclear D gene. CDR3 size: 16 residues. CDR1 KGHSH and CDR2 LQKENI come from the germline V gene. Trimming removed 5 bases at V and 0 bases at J, with 11 bases between. The CDR3 DNA reads as TGTGCCAGCTCAGAAAAAATGAGCTCCTATAATTCACCCCTCCACTTT. Translated, it gives CASSEKMSSYNSPLHF.

The chain carries TRBV7-8 and TRBJ2-3, with D unclear. The germline V gene encodes CDR1 SGHVS and CDR2 FQNEAQ. This CDR3 is 13 amino acids long. Trimming shortened V by 5 bases and J by 3 bases, and 9 bases separated the two germline ends. CDR3 sequence: CASSPRVTDTQYF. The DNA of the CDR3 is TGTGCCAGCAGCCCACGGGTGACAGATACGCAGTATTTT.

V and J are TRBV6-2 or TRBV6-3 and TRBJ2-7; D is perhaps TRBD1 (6 bases). The CDR3 extends over 12 amino acids. Germline assignment: CDR1 MNHEY and CDR2 SVGEGT. V lost 4 bases and J lost 9, with 13 bases in between. Written as DNA, the CDR3 is TGTGCCAGCAGTTCCAACAGGGCTCTGCAGTACTTC. It yields the protein CASSSNRALQYF.

The chain joins TRBV18 to TRBJ2-1; possibly TRBD1 for D (5 bases). V gave up 0 bases and J gave up 14 bases, with 17 bases separating them. The CDR3 sequence is 14 residues long. Germline V CDR1 and CDR2: KGHSH, LQKENI. CDR3 DNA: TGTGCCAGCTCACCACCTAGCCAGTGGGGCTCAAAGTTCTTC. This sequence encodes CASSPPSQWGSKFF.

The chain uses TRBV12-5 and TRBJ2-7, with 9 nucleotides matching TRBD2. The V segment lost 6 bases and the J segment 3 bases; nucleotides outside the gene matches: 12. This CDR3 region has 16 residues. Per germline, CDR1 LGHNT and CDR2 FRNRAP. CDR3 DNA: TGTGCTAGTGGCCTCCTAGCGGGAAGGGGAGTCTACGAGCAGTACTTC. Its translation is CASGLLAGRGVYEQYF.

The chain has TRBV7-6 and TRBJ2-3, with D hard to call. The CDR3 has 15 residues. The germline V and J ends were trimmed by 4 bases and 0 bases, with 11 bases remaining between them. Germline loops: CDR1 SGHVS, CDR2 FNYEAQ. Here the CDR3 DNA reads TGTGCCAGCAGCTCTCCTTCGGGTAGCACAGATACGCAGTATTTT. Amino acid sequence: CASSSPSGSTDTQYF.

The V call is TRBV29-1, the J call TRBJ1-2; D call uncertain. Trimming stripped 4 bases from V and 4 bases from J, with 16 bases between. The CDR3 is 14 residues long. The germline gives CDR1 SQVTM, CDR2 ANQGSEA. CDR3 coding DNA: TGCAGCGTTGCACGGGGAACAGATCCCTATGGCTACACCTTC. Translating it yields CSVARGTDPYGYTF. The complete variable domain, with remaining parts taken from reference TRBV29-1 and TRBJ1-2, reads SAVISQKPSRDICQRGTSLTIQCQVDSQVTMMFWYRQQPGQSLTLIATANQGSEATYESGFVIDKFPISRPNLTFSTLTVSNMSPEDSSIYLCSVARGTDPYGYTFGSGTRLTVV.

The chain combines TRBV27 with TRBJ2-7; D may be TRBD2 (5 bases). CDR1 is MNHEY, CDR2 SMNVEV, per germline (reference sequence). Deletions cut 4 bases from V and 4 bases from J, with 11 bases between. This CDR3 spans 13 amino acids. CDR3 sequence reads: CASSSRRTYEQYF. The CDR3 DNA reads TGTGCCAGCAGTTCCAGGCGGACTTACGAGCAGTACTTC.